This T cell receptor beta chain was identified during a study of early T cells in non-severe SARS-CoV-2 infection. Overall study: Unsorted whole blood bulk RNA was sequenced, with unpaired chains.

Germline V lookup: CDR1 DFQATT, CDR2 SNEGSKA (reference sequence). V lost 5 bases and J 3 bases, leaving 11 bases between the germline ends. The CDR3 has 12 amino acids. Broader study findings: Matching against VDJdb likely underestimated virus-specific expansions, favoring anti-spike CD8.

The protocol attached unique molecular identifiers to individual cDNA molecules. TCRdb reprocessed the 5' RACE reads with MiXCR, giving one entry per CDR3 protein. Of more than 85,000 distinct CDR3 sequences detected, about an eighth appear once; the ten largest clones hold about 5.7%. The table lists this clonotype with a few counts. Its antigen is as yet unknown. The sample comprised whole blood. This receptor was taken from an adult who was a healthcare worker with PCR-confirmed SARS-CoV-2 infection or an uninfected control (not recorded which). This rearrangement joins TRBV20-1 to TRBJ2-7; no firm D call. CDR3 bases: TGCAGTGCTGGCCGACTCGACTACGAGCAGTACTTC. Protein sequence: CSAGRLDYEQYF.